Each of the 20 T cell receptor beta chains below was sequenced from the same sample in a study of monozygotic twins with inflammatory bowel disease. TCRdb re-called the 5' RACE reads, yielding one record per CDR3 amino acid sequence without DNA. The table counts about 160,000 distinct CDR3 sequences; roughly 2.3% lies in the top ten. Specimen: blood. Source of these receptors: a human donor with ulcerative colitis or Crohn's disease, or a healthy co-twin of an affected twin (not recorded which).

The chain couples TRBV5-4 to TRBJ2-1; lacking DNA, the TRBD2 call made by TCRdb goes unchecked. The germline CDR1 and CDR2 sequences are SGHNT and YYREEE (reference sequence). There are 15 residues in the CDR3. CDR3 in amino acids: CASSLVAGAYNEQFF. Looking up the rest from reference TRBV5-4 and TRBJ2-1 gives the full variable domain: ETGVTQSPTHLIKTRGQQVTLRCSSQSGHNTVSWYQQALGQGPQFIFQYYREEENGRGNFPPRFSGLQFPNYSSELNVNALELDDSALYLCASSLVAGAYNEQFFGPGTRLTVL.

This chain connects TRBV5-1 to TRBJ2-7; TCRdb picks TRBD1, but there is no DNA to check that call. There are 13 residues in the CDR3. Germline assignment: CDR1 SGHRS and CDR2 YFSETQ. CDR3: CASSSRGAYEQYF.

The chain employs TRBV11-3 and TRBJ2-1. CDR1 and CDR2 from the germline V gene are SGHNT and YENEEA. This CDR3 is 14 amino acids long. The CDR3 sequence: CASSPSDTYNEQFF.

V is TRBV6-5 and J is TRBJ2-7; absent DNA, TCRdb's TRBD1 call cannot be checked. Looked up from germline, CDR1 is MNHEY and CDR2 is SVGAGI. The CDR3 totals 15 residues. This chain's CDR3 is CASSYEGGRSYEQYF.

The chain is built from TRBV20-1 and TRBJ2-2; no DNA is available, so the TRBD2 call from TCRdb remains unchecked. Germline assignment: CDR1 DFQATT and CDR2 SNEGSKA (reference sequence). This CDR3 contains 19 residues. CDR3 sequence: CSASAAGTSGRVYTGELFF.

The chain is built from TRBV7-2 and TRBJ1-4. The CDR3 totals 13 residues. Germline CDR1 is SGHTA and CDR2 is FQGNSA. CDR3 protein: CASSLFRNEKLFF.

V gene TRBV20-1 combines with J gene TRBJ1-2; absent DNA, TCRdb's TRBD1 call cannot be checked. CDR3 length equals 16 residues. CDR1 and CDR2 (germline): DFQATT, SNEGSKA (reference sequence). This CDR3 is CSARSEQGGPFIGYTF.

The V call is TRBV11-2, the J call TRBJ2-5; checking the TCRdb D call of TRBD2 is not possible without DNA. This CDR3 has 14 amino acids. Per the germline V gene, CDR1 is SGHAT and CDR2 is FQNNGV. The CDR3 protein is CASSLLAGRETQYF.

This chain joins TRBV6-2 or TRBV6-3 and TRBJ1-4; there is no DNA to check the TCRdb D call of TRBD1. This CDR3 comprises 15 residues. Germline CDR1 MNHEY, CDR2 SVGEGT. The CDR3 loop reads CASSRPDRGDEKLFF.

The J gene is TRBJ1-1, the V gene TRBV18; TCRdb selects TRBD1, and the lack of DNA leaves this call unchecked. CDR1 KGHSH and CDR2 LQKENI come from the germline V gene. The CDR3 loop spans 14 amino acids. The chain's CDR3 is CASSPSRDVPEAFF.

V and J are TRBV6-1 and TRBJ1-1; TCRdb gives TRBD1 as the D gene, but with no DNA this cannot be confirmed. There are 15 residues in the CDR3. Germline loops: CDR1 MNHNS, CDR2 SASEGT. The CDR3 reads CASARGPTVNTEAFF.

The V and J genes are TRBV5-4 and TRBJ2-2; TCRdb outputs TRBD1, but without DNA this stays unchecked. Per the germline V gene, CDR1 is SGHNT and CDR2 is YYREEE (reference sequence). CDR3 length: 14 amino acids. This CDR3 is CASSPPRGTGELFF. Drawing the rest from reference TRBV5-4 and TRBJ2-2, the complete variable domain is ETGVTQSPTHLIKTRGQQVTLRCSSQSGHNTVSWYQQALGQGPQFIFQYYREEENGRGNFPPRFSGLQFPNYSSELNVNALELDDSALYLCASSPPRGTGELFFGEGSRLTVL.

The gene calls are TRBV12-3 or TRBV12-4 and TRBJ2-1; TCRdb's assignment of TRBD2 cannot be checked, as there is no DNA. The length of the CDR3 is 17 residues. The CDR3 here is CASSSRMARGGDNEQFF.

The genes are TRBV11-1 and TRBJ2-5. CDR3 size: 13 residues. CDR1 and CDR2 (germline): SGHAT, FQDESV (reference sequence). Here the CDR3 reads CASSLSEDVAQYF.

CDR3: CASSLIPGDTQYF. This chain connects TRBV5-1 to TRBJ2-3. Germline V gene lookup returns CDR1 SGHRS and CDR2 YFSETQ. The CDR3 length is 13 residues.

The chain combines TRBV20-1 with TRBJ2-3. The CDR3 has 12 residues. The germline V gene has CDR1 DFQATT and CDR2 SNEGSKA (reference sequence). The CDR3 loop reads CSARRRTDTQYF.

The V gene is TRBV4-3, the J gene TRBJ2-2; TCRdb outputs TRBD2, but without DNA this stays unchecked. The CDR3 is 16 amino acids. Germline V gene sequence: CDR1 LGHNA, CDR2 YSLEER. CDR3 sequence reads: CASSQVFLEGPGELFF.

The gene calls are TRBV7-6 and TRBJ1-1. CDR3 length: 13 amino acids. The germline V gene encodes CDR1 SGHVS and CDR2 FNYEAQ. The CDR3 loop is CASSSELDTEAFF.

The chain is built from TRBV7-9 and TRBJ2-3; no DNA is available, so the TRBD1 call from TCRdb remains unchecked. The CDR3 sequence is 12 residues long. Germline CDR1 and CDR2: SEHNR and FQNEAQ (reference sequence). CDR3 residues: CASSYDPETVYF.

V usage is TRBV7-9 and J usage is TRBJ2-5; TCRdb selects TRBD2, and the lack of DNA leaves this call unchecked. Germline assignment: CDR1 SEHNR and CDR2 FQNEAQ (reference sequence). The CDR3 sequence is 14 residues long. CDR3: CASSLWTSGETQYF.